This T cell receptor (beta chain) was recovered during a study of OX40 agonist ivuxolimab in advanced cancers. Only one count was recorded for this clone. Its target is unknown. Study outcomes and limitations: In CD8+ T cells, expanded clones were on average more numerous than in CD4+.

Clones were read by immunoSEQ multiplex PCR, and TCRdb kept only the in-frame ones, dropping some. The sample records 25,000 to 35,000 clones, less than 85% being singletons. Sequencing was performed on CD4+ or CD8+ T cells sorted from blood, taken in a trial of the OX40 agonist ivuxolimab. This receptor was obtained from an adult with an advanced solid tumor such as melanoma, head and neck, liver or kidney cancer.

As DNA, the CDR3 is TGTGCCAGCGATACCTCGGGACGGAGCTATAATCAGCCCCAGCATTTT. It specifies CASDTSGRSYNQPQHF. This chain links TRBV2 with TRBJ1-5; D is possibly TRBD1 (5 bases). V was trimmed by 8 bases and J by 4 bases, leaving 21 bases between them. CDR1 SNHLY and CDR2 FYNNEI come from the germline V gene. This CDR3 region has 16 residues.